This entry lists 22 T cell receptor beta chains sequenced from one sample in a study of naive and memory T cell subsets. Four PCR rounds used nested alpha and beta constant region primers plus the SP2 primer. TCRdb analysed the UMI-ligation and nested PCR reads with MiXCR anew, one entry per CDR3 protein. The sample comprises 20,000 to 25,000 distinct CDR3 sequences, approximately 5.7% of which are singletons, and about 6% rests with the top ten. Treatment denoted: skin biopsy from PPD injection site in Mantoux-positive individual. The library had UMIs added by 3' ligation of an oligonucleotide to TCR cDNA. Sequences were derived from skin, sampled from a tuberculin skin test site. The receptors were gathered from an adult in good health.

This clonotype was counted only a few times. The genes are TRBV6-2 or TRBV6-3 and TRBJ2-1; D is uncertain. Germline V gene data show CDR1 as MNHEY and CDR2 as SVGEGT. The V gene lost 7 bases and the J gene lost 6 bases, with 13 bases spanning the gap. CDR3 length equals 13 residues. DNA for the CDR3: TGTGCCAGCACCATTTACCCTGGCAATGAGCAGTTCTTC. Translating gives CASTIYPGNEQFF.

This clonotype has just a few counts. V is TRBV11-3 and J is TRBJ2-1; the D is unclear. The V and J ends lost 1 base and 5 bases respectively, with 18 bases between them. CDR1 SGHNT and CDR2 YENEEA come from the germline V gene. This CDR3 spans 17 amino acids. CDR3 bases: TGTGCCAGCAGCTTAGTAGTACCCGAATTATTTAACAATGAGCAGTTCTTC. Protein product: CASSLVVPELFNNEQFF.

This clonotype occurred a few times. The chain has TRBV28 and TRBJ2-7, with D perhaps TRBD1 (5 bases). V gave up 3 bases and J gave up 3 bases, with 15 bases separating them. This CDR3 is 15 amino acids long. Germline loops: CDR1 MDHEN, CDR2 SYDVKM. Here the CDR3 reads CASSFSGLQIYEQYF. DNA of the CDR3: TGTGCCAGCAGTTTTTCAGGGCTCCAAATCTACGAGCAGTACTTC.

This clonotype has a count of ten or more. The chain is built from TRBV7-9 and TRBJ2-3; D is perhaps TRBD2 (7 bases). Germline V CDR1 and CDR2: SEHNR, FQNEAQ (reference sequence). Trimming removed 5 bases from V and 1 base from J, with 19 bases in between. CDR3 length: 17 amino acids. CDR3 region: CASSPGGAGARTDTQYF. As DNA, the CDR3 is TGTGCCAGCAGCCCTGGGGGGGCAGGGGCACGCACAGATACGCAGTATTTT. The full variable domain, completed using reference TRBV7-9 and TRBJ2-3, is DTGVSQNPRHKITKRGQNVTFRCDPISEHNRLYWYRQTLGQGPEFLTYFQNEAQLEKSRLLSDRFSAERPKGSFSTLEIQRTEQGDSAMYLCASSPGGAGARTDTQYFGPGTRLTVL.

Many counts were recorded for this clonotype. This chain connects TRBV20-1 to TRBJ2-3; weak D call: TRBD2 (6 bases). The length of the CDR3 is 16 residues. CDR1 DFQATT and CDR2 SNEGSKA come from the germline V gene (reference sequence). Trimming pared 1 base from V and 0 bases from J, leaving 14 bases between. The chain's CDR3 is CSARALRLGSTDTQYF. In DNA form, the CDR3 reads TGCAGTGCTAGAGCCCTCCGACTAGGTAGCACAGATACGCAGTATTTT.

This clonotype came up many times. The chain employs TRBV5-4 and TRBJ2-1; tentative D call: TRBD2 (5 bases). Per the germline V gene, CDR1 is SGHNT and CDR2 is YYREEE (reference sequence). The V gene lost 4 bases and the J gene lost 12 bases, with 17 bases spanning the gap. The CDR3 is 13 amino acids. This CDR3 is CASSTYGNHGQFF. The CDR3 nucleotides read TGTGCCAGCAGCACCTACGGGAATCACGGGCAGTTCTTC.

In this sample, this clonotype turned up many times. The rearrangement uses TRBV6-6 and TRBJ2-1; D is ambiguous. V was trimmed by 7 bases and J by 8 bases, leaving 15 bases between them. Germline V CDR1 and CDR2: MNHNY, SVGAGI (reference sequence). The CDR3 has 13 amino acids. The CDR3 region is CASTLSKGYEQFF. In DNA form, the CDR3 reads TGTGCCAGCACCCTGTCCAAGGGCTATGAGCAGTTCTTC.

This clonotype appeared a few times. The chain recombines TRBV29-1 with TRBJ1-2, with 7 bases matching TRBD1. The germline CDR1 and CDR2 sequences are SQVTM and ANQGSEA. The CDR3 totals 11 residues. The trim removed 7 bases at V and 3 bases at J, leaving 2 bases unmatched. CDR3 residues: CSDRGDYGYTF. CDR3 DNA: TGCAGCGACAGGGGAGACTATGGCTACACCTTC.

In its sample, this clonotype was seen many times. J is TRBJ2-1 and V is TRBV6-1; 11 bases line up with TRBD2. The germline CDR1 and CDR2 sequences are MNHNS and SASEGT. This CDR3 region has 16 residues. With V trimmed by 5 bases and J by 1 base, 4 bases remained unmatched. For the CDR3, the DNA is TGTGCCAGCAGTCAGACTAGCGGGGAATCCTACAATGAGCAGTTCTTC. It specifies CASSQTSGESYNEQFF.

This clonotype was counted many times. The chain uses TRBV30 and TRBJ2-7; TRBD1 matches 11 bases. The length of the CDR3 is 14 residues. Germline V gene lookup returns CDR1 GTSNPN and CDR2 SVGIG (reference sequence). V was clipped by 4 bases and J by 3 bases; unmatched bases: 5. Written as DNA, the CDR3 is TGTGCCTGGAAGCCCGGGACAGGGGGCTACGAGCAGTACTTC. This encodes CAWKPGTGGYEQYF. Full variable domain (remainder filled in from reference TRBV30 and TRBJ2-7): SQTIHQWPATLVQPVGSPLSLECTVEGTSNPNLYWYRQAAGRGLQLLFYSVGIGQISSEVPQNLSASRPQDRQFILSSKKLLLSDSGFYLCAWKPGTGGYEQYFGPGTRLTVT.

This clonotype came up many times. V is TRBV12-3 or TRBV12-4 and J is TRBJ1-1; D remains unclear. The germline V and J ends were trimmed by 6 bases and 3 bases, with 17 bases remaining between them. This CDR3 is 15 amino acids long. The CDR3 loop is CASRTWIGKDTEAFF. For the CDR3, the DNA is TGTGCCAGCAGGACCTGGATCGGGAAGGACACTGAAGCTTTCTTT.

Points on this clonotype: This could be a read error, since a much larger clone is one nucleotide away. This chain connects TRBV20-1 to TRBJ1-2; TRBD1 matches 7 bases. Germline CDR1 is DFQATT and CDR2 is SNEGSKA (reference sequence). This CDR3 is 14 amino acids long. Written as DNA, the CDR3 is TGCAGTGCTGACAGACAGGGTAATGGATATGGCTACAACTTC. This encodes CSADRQGNGYGYNF.

This clonotype came up a few times. The J gene is TRBJ1-1, the V gene TRBV30; D is unresolved. The CDR3 loop spans 14 amino acids. Looked up from germline, CDR1 is GTSNPN and CDR2 is SVGIG (reference sequence). V lost 0 bases and J lost 1, with 9 bases in between. CDR3 DNA sequence: TGTGCCTGGAGTGTATGGCAAACGAACACTGAAGCTTTCTTT. Residues: CAWSVWQTNTEAFF.

Many counts were recorded for this clonotype. The chain recombines TRBV7-8 with TRBJ2-1, with 11 bases lining up with TRBD2. There are 15 residues in the CDR3. V lost 5 bases and J lost 7; bases outside the gene matches: 7. Germline V gene lookup returns CDR1 SGHVS and CDR2 FQNEAQ. The CDR3 region has the DNA TGTGCCAGCAGCCCTAGCGGGAGGCCGGGGAATGAGCAGTTCTTC. Translation gives CASSPSGRPGNEQFF.

At least ten counts were recorded for this clonotype. The chain links TRBV5-1 to TRBJ2-1, with a possible D match to TRBD1 (6 bases). CDR1 is SGHRS and CDR2 is YFSETQ in the germline V gene. This CDR3 spans 14 amino acids. Trimming removed 0 bases at V and 6 bases at J, with 10 bases between. The CDR3 nucleotides are TGCGCCAGCAGCTTGGGTTACAGGGCCAATGAGCAGTTCTTC. As protein: CASSLGYRANEQFF.

By share of the sample, this clonotype is medium-sized. The chain uses TRBV9 and TRBJ2-5; a possible D gene is TRBD2 (6 bases). This CDR3 comprises 14 residues. V was cut by 3 bases and J by 2 bases, with 11 bases left in between. Germline V gene data show CDR1 as SGDLS and CDR2 as YYNGEE. Written as DNA, the CDR3 is TGTGCCAGCAGCGCCCGGGACTTTCAAGAGACCCAGTACTTC. This sequence encodes CASSARDFQETQYF. Using reference TRBV9 and TRBJ2-5 for the parts outside the CDR3, the full variable domain is DSGVTQTPKHLITATGQRVTLRCSPRSGDLSVYWYQQSLDQGLQFLIQYYNGEERAKGNILERFSAQQFPDLHSELNLSSLELGDSALYFCASSARDFQETQYFGPGTRLLVL.

This clonotype was recorded many times. This chain connects TRBV29-1 to TRBJ2-6; D gene ambiguous. Germline V gene data show CDR1 as SQVTM and CDR2 as ANQGSEA. The CDR3 is 15 amino acids. Trimming took 3 bases from V and 4 from J, leaving 13 bases between them. The CDR3 region has the DNA TGCAGCGTTGACCCAGATCCCGCCGGGGCCAACGTCCTGACTTTC. It specifies CSVDPDPAGANVLTF.

This clonotype was counted a few times. This chain connects TRBV12-3 or TRBV12-4 to TRBJ1-2; D is undetermined. There are 15 residues in the CDR3. Deletions cut 3 bases from V and 3 bases from J, with 14 bases between. CDR3 region: CASSFGSDGDYGYTF. CDR3 bases: TGTGCCAGCAGTTTTGGGTCCGATGGGGACTATGGCTACACCTTC.

This chain links TRBV27 with TRBJ2-1; the match to TRBD2 covers 7 bases. Unmatched junction bases numbered 6, after V lost 3 bases and J lost 1 base. This CDR3 is built from 16 residues. From germline, CDR1 is MNHEY and CDR2 SMNVEV (reference sequence). The CDR3: CASSFLAGPSYNEQFF. DNA for the CDR3: TGTGCCAGCAGTTTTTTAGCGGGTCCATCCTACAATGAGCAGTTCTTC.

This clonotype appeared many times. The gene calls are TRBV20-1 and TRBJ1-5; 9 nucleotides agree with TRBD1. The CDR3 is 16 amino acids. V gave up 6 bases and J gave up 3 bases; unmatched junction bases: 12. Germline V gives CDR1 DFQATT, CDR2 SNEGSKA (reference sequence). The CDR3 is CSAAPGTGFDNQPQHF. The CDR3, as DNA: TGCAGTGCCGCCCCCGGGACAGGGTTTGACAATCAGCCCCAGCATTTT.

In its sample, this clonotype was seen many times. The chain combines TRBV7-2 with TRBJ1-1; D unclear. The germline V gene has CDR1 SGHTA and CDR2 FQGNSA. V was shortened by 2 bases and J by 7 bases, with 17 bases between the two germline ends. This CDR3 spans 15 amino acids. The DNA for the CDR3 is TGTGCCAGCAGCTTATCTTGGCGGACCGGGGTTGAAGCTTTCTTT. As protein: CASSLSWRTGVEAFF.

This clonotype was counted a few times. The gene calls are TRBV7-2 and TRBJ1-5; no firm D call. The V gene lost 5 bases and the J gene lost 4 bases, with 6 bases spanning the gap. The CDR3 extends over 12 amino acids. Germline lookup yields CDR1 SGHTA and CDR2 FQGNSA. CDR3 protein: CASSRPNQPQHF. CDR3 sequence (DNA): TGTGCCAGCAGCCGTCCTAATCAGCCCCAGCATTTT. Based on the CDR3 plus reference TRBV7-2 and TRBJ1-5, the full variable domain is GAGVSQSPSNKVTEKGKDVELRCDPISGHTALYWYRQSLGQGLEFLIYFQGNSAPDKSGLPSDRFSAERTGGSVSTLTIQRTQQEDSAVYLCASSRPNQPQHFGDGTRLSIL.